This TCR beta chain was identified during a study of blood T cells in healthy people across ages. General study findings and limits: Long-lived donors carried more naive CD4+ cells and greater diversity than aged donors.

For the second PCR, which ran for roughly 7 to 11 cycles, a sample-barcoded 5' primer and a J-beta primer mix were used. The template-switch adaptor was a 5' adaptor with 12 random nucleotides. It tagged each cDNA molecule. One entry per CDR3 protein, called by TCRdb with MiXCR from the 5' RACE reads. The data hold around 1,900,000 distinct CDR3 sequences, with about 39% observed a single time. Points on this clonotype: Antigen specificity is unknown.

Germline V gene sequence: CDR1 SQVTM, CDR2 ANQGSEA. The CDR3 length is 13 residues. V lost 0 bases and J 2 bases, leaving 7 bases between the germline ends. The source is a human donor in good health. J is TRBJ1-2 and V is TRBV29-1, with D possibly being TRBD1 (5 bases). The source material was blood. CDR3 sequence reads: CSVEEGTNYGYTF. In DNA form, the CDR3 reads TGCAGCGTTGAAGAAGGGACGAACTATGGCTACACCTTC.